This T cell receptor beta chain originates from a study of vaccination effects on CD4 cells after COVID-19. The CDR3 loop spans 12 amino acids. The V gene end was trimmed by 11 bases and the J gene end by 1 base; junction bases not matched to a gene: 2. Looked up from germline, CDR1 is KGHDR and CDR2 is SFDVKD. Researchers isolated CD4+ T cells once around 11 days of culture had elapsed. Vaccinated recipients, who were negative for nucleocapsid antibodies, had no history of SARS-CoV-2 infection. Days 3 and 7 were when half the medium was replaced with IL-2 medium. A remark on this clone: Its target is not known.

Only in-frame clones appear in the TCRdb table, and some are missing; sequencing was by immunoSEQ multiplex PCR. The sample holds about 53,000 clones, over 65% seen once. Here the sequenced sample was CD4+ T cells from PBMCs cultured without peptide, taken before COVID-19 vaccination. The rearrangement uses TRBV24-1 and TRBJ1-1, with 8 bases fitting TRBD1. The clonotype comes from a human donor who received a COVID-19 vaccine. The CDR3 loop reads CARTGRNTEAFF. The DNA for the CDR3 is TGTGCCAGGACAGGGCGGAACACTGAAGCTTTCTTT.